Below, 19 T cell receptor beta chains from the same sample are listed, as sequenced in a study of blood T cell repertoires in COVID-19. Method: immunoSEQ multiplex PCR; TCRdb's copy keeps in-frame clones and lacks some. The table shows 25,000 to 30,000 clones, with roughly nine tenths occurring only once. Specimen: peripheral blood. These receptor sequences come from a human donor with acute or convalescent COVID-19. The donor label of this sample is uncertain.

The V call is TRBV6-5, the J call TRBJ1-3; 7 bases are a match to TRBD1. Germline lookup yields CDR1 MNHEY and CDR2 SVGAGI. CDR3 length equals 15 residues. V dropped 6 bases and J dropped 2; count of bases not matched to a gene: 7. The CDR3 DNA reads TGTGCCAGCAGGTATATACAGGGGCCTGGAAACACCATATATTTT. This sequence encodes CASRYIQGPGNTIYF.

The chain carries TRBV6-6 and TRBJ1-1; tentatively, D is TRBD1 (5 bases). V was clipped by 8 bases and J by 1 base, with 8 bases between them. The CDR3 spans 12 residues. The germline V gene encodes CDR1 MNHNY and CDR2 SVGAGI (reference sequence). The CDR3 here is CASRGANTEAFF. CDR3 coding DNA: TGTGCCAGCCGCGGGGCGAACACTGAAGCTTTCTTT.

The rearrangement joins TRBV11-2 to TRBJ2-7; TRBD2 agrees at 8 bases. The CDR3 has 15 residues. The ends lost 5 bases at V and 2 bases at J; junction bases unmatched: 8. Germline V CDR1 and CDR2: SGHAT, FQNNGV. The CDR3 loop reads CASSDGRARAYEQYF. CDR3 DNA sequence: TGTGCCAGCAGCGACGGGAGGGCGAGAGCCTACGAGCAGTACTTC.

The chain links TRBV24-1 to TRBJ1-2; tentative D call: TRBD1 (5 bases). This CDR3 is 12 amino acids long. Germline lookup yields CDR1 KGHDR and CDR2 SFDVKD. V was shortened by 6 bases and J by 4 bases, with 8 bases between the two germline ends. The CDR3 bases are TGTGCCACCAGTCAGGGCGCCTATGGCTACACCTTC. Translating gives CATSQGAYGYTF.

The chain is built from TRBV7-8 and TRBJ2-5; TRBD2 agrees at 10 bases. CDR3 length: 15 amino acids. Germline trimming cut 3 bases from V and 4 bases from J; bases unmatched to any gene: 5. Per germline, CDR1 SGHVS and CDR2 FQNEAQ. CDR3 nucleotides: TGTGCCAGCAGCTTCAGCGGGGGGGCCGTAGAGACCCAGTACTTC. This encodes CASSFSGGAVETQYF.

The chain links TRBV5-4 to TRBJ2-1; unclear D gene. Germline values: CDR1 SGHNT, CDR2 YYREEE (reference sequence). Trimming left V 2 bases short and J 0 bases short, with 9 bases between. The length of the CDR3 is 15 residues. The CDR3 sequence is CASSLAPSSYNEQFF. CDR3 sequence (DNA): TGTGCCAGCAGCTTAGCTCCGAGCTCCTACAATGAGCAGTTCTTC.

The chain uses TRBV4-1 and TRBJ2-1; D might be TRBD2 (6 bases). The CDR3 has 15 residues. V dropped 4 bases and J dropped 8 bases, with 18 bases sitting between them. Germline lookup yields CDR1 MGHRA and CDR2 YSYEKL. CDR3 DNA: TGCGCCAGCAGCCCGCGGGACGGCTCAGGCGATGAGCAGTTCTTC. Its protein product is CASSPRDGSGDEQFF.

The CDR3, as DNA: TGTGCCAGCGGCAAACTACAGGGGTTGGACATTCAGTACTTC. The encoded protein is CASGKLQGLDIQYF. V is TRBV6-5 and J is TRBJ2-4, with 7 bases identical to TRBD1. V shed 8 bases, J shed 8 bases, and the junction held 12 bases outside the gene matches. The CDR3 runs 14 residues. The germline V gene has CDR1 MNHEY and CDR2 SVGAGI.

This clone was detected a few times. The chain is built from TRBV24-1 and TRBJ2-7, with TRBD2 identical over 8 bases. Germline V lookup: CDR1 KGHDR, CDR2 SFDVKD. This CDR3 has 13 residues. V lost 10 bases to trimming and J lost 2 bases; unmatched junction nucleotides: 6. The CDR3 DNA sequence: TGTGCCACTAGCGCGGGGGGAGCCTACGAGCAGTACTTC. Amino acids: CATSAGGAYEQYF.

This chain uses TRBV5-1 with TRBJ1-5; 9 bases fit TRBD1. CDR1 is SGHRS, CDR2 YFSETQ, per germline. The CDR3 length is 14 residues. Trimming removed 5 bases from V and 6 bases from J; junction bases left unmatched: 6. CDR3 loop: CASSLTGGGQPQHF. DNA of the CDR3: TGCGCCAGCAGTTTAACAGGGGGCGGTCAGCCCCAGCATTTT.

This chain connects TRBV27 to TRBJ2-1; D gene uncertain. V gave up 6 bases and J gave up 12 bases, with 18 bases separating them. CDR1 MNHEY and CDR2 SMNVEV come from the germline V gene (reference sequence). The CDR3 extends over 13 amino acids. The CDR3 sequence: CASSSRVISVQFF. The CDR3 bases are TGTGCCAGCAGCTCCCGGGTAATTTCCGTGCAGTTCTTC.

This chain joins TRBV15 and TRBJ1-1; D ambiguous. In germline, CDR1 is LNHNV, CDR2 YYDKDF (reference sequence). V lost 0 bases and J lost 0, with 5 bases in between. This CDR3 has 14 amino acids. The chain's CDR3 is CATSREYMNTEAFF. The CDR3 bases are TGTGCCACCAGCAGAGAGTATATGAACACTGAAGCTTTCTTT.

This chain joins TRBV5-8 and TRBJ2-7, with 11 bases identical to TRBD2. Germline V gene data show CDR1 as SGHTS and CDR2 as YDEGEE. With 5 bases clipped from V and 6 bases from J, the junction kept 7 bases outside the gene matches. This CDR3 region has 14 residues. The CDR3 here is CASRLAGVVGEQYF. CDR3 nucleotides: TGTGCCAGCAGACTAGCGGGAGTGGTGGGCGAGCAGTACTTC.

The rearrangement links TRBV7-9 to TRBJ1-3; D ambiguous. Germline values: CDR1 SEHNR, CDR2 FQNEAQ (reference sequence). The CDR3 totals 12 residues. V was clipped by 5 bases and J by 0 bases, with 2 bases between them. The CDR3 here is CASSLSGNTIYF. The CDR3 coding sequence is TGTGCCAGCAGCCTCTCTGGAAACACCATATATTTT.

The rearrangement joins TRBV5-1 to TRBJ1-3; D might be TRBD1 (5 bases). This CDR3 has 16 amino acids. CDR1 and CDR2 (germline): SGHRS, YFSETQ. V shed 0 bases and J shed 0 bases, with 10 bases lying between them. The CDR3 is CASSLARQGSGNTIYF. The CDR3 coding sequence is TGCGCCAGCAGCTTGGCCAGGCAGGGCTCTGGAAACACCATATATTTT.

V and J are TRBV11-2 and TRBJ1-6; D call uncertain. V was shortened by 5 bases and J by 10 bases, with 9 bases between the two germline ends. Germline V gene sequence: CDR1 SGHAT, CDR2 FQNNGV. This CDR3 has 12 residues. The CDR3 nucleotides read TGTGCCAGCAGCCAGTCTTTATCACCCCTCCACTTT. This encodes CASSQSLSPLHF.

The chain carries TRBV30 and TRBJ1-2; the match to TRBD1 covers 8 bases. V lost 7 bases to trimming and J lost 7 bases; unmatched junction nucleotides: 8. The CDR3 spans 12 residues. Germline V gene lookup returns CDR1 GTSNPN and CDR2 SVGIG (reference sequence). The CDR3 here is CASSRGLGGYTF. The CDR3 nucleotides are TGTGCCTCAAGCAGGGGGCTGGGTGGCTACACCTTC.

The chain links TRBV15 to TRBJ1-5; D perhaps matches TRBD1 (5 bases). V was cut by 1 base and J by 5 bases, with 12 bases left in between. CDR3 length equals 15 residues. Germline lookup yields CDR1 LNHNV and CDR2 YYDKDF (reference sequence). The CDR3 region is CATSRGQGYHQPQHF. CDR3 sequence (DNA): TGTGCCACCAGCAGAGGGCAGGGCTACCATCAGCCCCAGCATTTT.

The gene calls are TRBV6-5 and TRBJ2-7; TRBD1 matches 9 bases. Germline values: CDR1 MNHEY, CDR2 SVGAGI. The CDR3 extends over 15 amino acids. The junction had 12 bases not matched to a gene; V was cut back by 8 bases and J by 4 bases. The CDR3 nucleotides are TGTGCCAGCTTAAGTCGGGGACAGGGCGGGTACGAGCAGTACTTC. This sequence encodes CASLSRGQGGYEQYF.